The 8 T cell receptor beta chains below were found in one sample sequenced in a study of blood T cells in healthy people across ages. For the second PCR, which ran for 7 to 11 cycles, a sample-barcoded 5' primer and a J-beta primer mix were used. Each CDR3 protein is one row after TCRdb ran MiXCR on the 5' RACE reads. The sample contains roughly 1,800,000 distinct CDR3 sequences, roughly 52% of which appear only once. Sequencing was performed on blood. These receptors came from a woman aged 40 to 50 in good health.

The chain employs TRBV12-3 or TRBV12-4 and TRBJ2-4; 10 nucleotides agree with TRBD1. With V trimmed by 7 bases and J by 13 bases, 10 bases remained unmatched. This CDR3 spans 13 amino acids. The CDR3 protein is CASTRQGAREQYF. CDR3 coding DNA: TGTGCCAGCACCAGACAGGGGGCGCGGGAGCAGTACTTC.

The chain joins TRBV6-4 to TRBJ2-3, with D maybe TRBD2 (6 bases). The CDR3 loop spans 15 amino acids. Germline V CDR1 and CDR2: MRHNA, SNTAGT. V was clipped by 1 base and J by 3 bases, with 11 bases between them. This CDR3 is CASSDYGGRTDTQYF. The CDR3 DNA reads TGTGCCAGCAGTGACTACGGGGGAAGGACAGATACGCAGTATTTT.

The chain employs TRBV13 and TRBJ1-1; TRBD1 matches 10 bases. Trimming took 8 bases from V and 8 from J; bases not matched to a gene: 14. CDR1 and CDR2 from the germline V gene are PRHDT and FYEKMQ (reference sequence). CDR3 length: 15 amino acids. CDR3 sequence (DNA): TGTGCCAGCTTGGGGACAGGGGTAAACCCCCTCGAAGCTTTCTTT. Translation: CASLGTGVNPLEAFF.

The chain carries TRBV4-1 and TRBJ1-6, with D possibly TRBD1 on 6 matching bases. The germline gives CDR1 MGHRA, CDR2 YSYEKL. Trimming left V 3 bases short and J 2 bases short, with 17 bases between. The CDR3 sequence is 18 residues long. The CDR3 here is CASSQDSGAATYNSPLHF. CDR3 DNA: TGCGCCAGCAGCCAGGACTCAGGGGCCGCTACCTATAATTCACCCCTCCACTTT.

The chain has TRBV3-1 and TRBJ2-1; 9 bases line up with TRBD1. This CDR3 comprises 16 residues. J gave up 3 bases and V 3 bases, and 6 bases lay outside the gene matches. From germline, CDR1 is LGHDT and CDR2 YNNKEL (reference sequence). The CDR3 is CASSHGAGQGYNEQFF. CDR3 bases: TGTGCCAGCAGCCACGGAGCGGGACAGGGCTACAATGAGCAGTTCTTC.

The V and J genes are TRBV11-2 and TRBJ1-1; a weak D match, TRBD1 (6 bases). V lost 3 bases to trimming and J lost 6 bases, with 11 bases between them. Germline V gene sequence: CDR1 SGHAT, CDR2 FQNNGV. This CDR3 spans 13 amino acids. The CDR3 DNA sequence: TGTGCCAGCAGCTTGGGCAGGGGATCTGAAGCTTTCTTT. As protein: CASSLGRGSEAFF.

V is TRBV13 and J is TRBJ2-5; 7 nucleotides line up with TRBD2. Trimming took 5 bases from V and 5 from J; bases not matched to a gene: 8. Germline assignment: CDR1 PRHDT and CDR2 FYEKMQ (reference sequence). This CDR3 region has 14 residues. CDR3 region: CASSPPGGYETQYF. CDR3 DNA sequence: TGTGCCAGCAGCCCCCCGGGGGGTTATGAGACCCAGTACTTC. Full variable domain (rest looked up from reference TRBV13 and TRBJ2-5): AAGVIQSPRHLIKEKRETATLKCYPIPRHDTVYWYQQGPGQDPQFLISFYEKMQSDKGSIPDRFSAQQFSDYHSELNMSSLELGDSALYFCASSPPGGYETQYFGPGTRLLVL.

The V gene is TRBV4-2, the J gene TRBJ2-1, with 10 bases fitting TRBD1. The V segment lost 3 bases and the J segment 6 bases; nucleotides outside the gene matches: 5. Germline V gene sequence: CDR1 LGHNA, CDR2 YNFKEQ. CDR3 length equals 15 residues. For the CDR3, the DNA is TGTGCCAGCAGCCAGCCGGGACAGGGGTTCAATGAGCAGTTCTTC. Its translation is CASSQPGQGFNEQFF.